This entry is about one T cell receptor beta chain. The antigen is undetermined. The data derive from a study of cytomegalovirus exposure and HLA in healthy donors. Regarding the study as a whole: Reported results showed that the classifier diagnosed cytomegalovirus status with high specificity and sensitivity.

V was shortened by 3 bases and J by 2 bases, with 8 bases between the two germline ends. Germline CDR1 and CDR2: LNHDA and SQIVND (reference sequence). The CDR3 is 13 amino acids. The PCR was carried out with 60 Vbeta primers and 13 Jbeta primers. Data came from immunoSEQ multiplex PCR; TCRdb stores just in-frame clones and leaves some out. Of some 98,000 clones listed, roughly two thirds were seen once; the top ten hold about 2.5%. The receptor comes from a man aged 50-59 years in good health and CMV-seronegative. The sample taken for sequencing was PBMCs. The J gene is TRBJ2-7, the V gene TRBV19, with TRBD2 as a possible D gene (5 bases). As DNA, the CDR3 is TGTGCCAGTAGTATCGGGGTCGCCTACGAGCAGTACTTC. Its translation: CASSIGVAYEQYF.